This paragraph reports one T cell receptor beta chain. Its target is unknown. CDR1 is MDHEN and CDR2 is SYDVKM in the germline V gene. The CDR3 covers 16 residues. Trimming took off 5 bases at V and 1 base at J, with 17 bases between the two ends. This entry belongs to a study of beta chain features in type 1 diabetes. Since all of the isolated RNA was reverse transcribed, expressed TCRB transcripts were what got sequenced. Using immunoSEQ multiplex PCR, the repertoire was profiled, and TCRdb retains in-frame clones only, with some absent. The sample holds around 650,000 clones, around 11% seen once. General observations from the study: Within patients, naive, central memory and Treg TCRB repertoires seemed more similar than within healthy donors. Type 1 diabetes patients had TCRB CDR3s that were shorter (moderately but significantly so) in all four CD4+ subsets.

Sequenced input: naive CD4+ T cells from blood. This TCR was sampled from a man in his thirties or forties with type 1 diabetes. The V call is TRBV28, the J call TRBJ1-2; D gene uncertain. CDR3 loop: CASSPPDGSRNYGYTF. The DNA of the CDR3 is TGTGCCAGCAGTCCTCCCGACGGGAGCCGTAACTATGGCTACACCTTC.